Detailed here is one T cell receptor (beta chain). This specimen belongs to a study of control samples from healthy donors and cancer patients. The CDR3 is 15 amino acids. Germline CDR1 reads SGHRS; CDR2 reads YFSETQ. V lost 0 bases to trimming and J lost 6 bases; unmatched junction nucleotides: 7. The table came from immunoSEQ multiplex PCR; TCRdb's copy has only in-frame clones and leaves some out. The table includes some 130,000 clones, about 93% detected once. The sample taken for sequencing was PBMCs. This receptor was obtained from a man over 45 with head and neck cancer. This chain joins TRBV5-1 and TRBJ2-7, with TRBD1 matching 9 bases. The CDR3: CASSLGDRASLEQYF. The CDR3 DNA reads TGCGCCAGCAGCTTGGGGGACAGGGCCTCTCTCGAGCAGTACTTC.